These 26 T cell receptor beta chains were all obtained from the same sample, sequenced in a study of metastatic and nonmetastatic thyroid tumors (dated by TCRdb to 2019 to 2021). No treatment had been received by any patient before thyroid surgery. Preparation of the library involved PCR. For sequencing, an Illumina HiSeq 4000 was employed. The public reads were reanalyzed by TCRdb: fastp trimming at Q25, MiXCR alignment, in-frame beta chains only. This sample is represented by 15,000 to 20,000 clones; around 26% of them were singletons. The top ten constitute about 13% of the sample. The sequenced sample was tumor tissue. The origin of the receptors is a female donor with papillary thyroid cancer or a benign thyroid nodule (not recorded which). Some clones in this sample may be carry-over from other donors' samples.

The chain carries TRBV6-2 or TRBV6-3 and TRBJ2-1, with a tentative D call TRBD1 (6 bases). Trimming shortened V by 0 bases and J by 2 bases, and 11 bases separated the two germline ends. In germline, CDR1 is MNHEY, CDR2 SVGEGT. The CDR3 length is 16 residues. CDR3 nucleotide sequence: TGTGCCAGCAGTTACTCGATGGGGGACACCTACAATGAGCAGTTCTTC. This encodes CASSYSMGDTYNEQFF.

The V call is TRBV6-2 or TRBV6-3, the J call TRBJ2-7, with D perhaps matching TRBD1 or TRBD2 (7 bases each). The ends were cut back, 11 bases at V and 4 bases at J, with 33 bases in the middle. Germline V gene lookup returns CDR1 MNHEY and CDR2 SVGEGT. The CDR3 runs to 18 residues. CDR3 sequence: CAGNTGGTPSGGGYEQYF. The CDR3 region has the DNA TGTGCCGGTAATACGGGGGGCACACCGTCAGGGGGAGGGTACGAGCAGTACTTC.

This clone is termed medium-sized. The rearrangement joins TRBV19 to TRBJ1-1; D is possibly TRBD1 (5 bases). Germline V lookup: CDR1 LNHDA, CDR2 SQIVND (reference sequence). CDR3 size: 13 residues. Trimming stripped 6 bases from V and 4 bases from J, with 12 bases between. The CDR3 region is CASRSRAGTEAFF. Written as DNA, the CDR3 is TGTGCCAGTAGGAGCAGGGCCGGCACTGAAGCTTTCTTT.

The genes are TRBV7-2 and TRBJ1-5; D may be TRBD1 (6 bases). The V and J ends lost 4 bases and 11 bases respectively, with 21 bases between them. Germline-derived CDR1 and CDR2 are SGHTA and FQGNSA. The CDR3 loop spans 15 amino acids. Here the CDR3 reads CASSWGQGGPETQHF. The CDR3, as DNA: TGTGCCAGCAGCTGGGGACAAGGGGGACCGGAGACCCAGCATTTT.

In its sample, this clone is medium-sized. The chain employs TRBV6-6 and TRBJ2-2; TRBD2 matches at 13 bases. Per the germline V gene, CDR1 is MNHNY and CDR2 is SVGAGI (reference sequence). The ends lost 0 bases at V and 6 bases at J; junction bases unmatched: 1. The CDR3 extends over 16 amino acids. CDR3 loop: CASSYSGLAGAGELFF. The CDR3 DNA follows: TGTGCCAGCAGTTACTCCGGACTAGCGGGAGCCGGGGAGCTGTTTTTT.

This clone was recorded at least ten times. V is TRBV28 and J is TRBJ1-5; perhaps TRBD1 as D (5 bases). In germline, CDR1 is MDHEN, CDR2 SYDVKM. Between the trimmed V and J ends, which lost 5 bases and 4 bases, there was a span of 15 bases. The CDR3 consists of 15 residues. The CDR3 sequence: CASSPRDDINQPQHF. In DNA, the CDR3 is TGTGCCAGCAGTCCCAGGGATGATATTAATCAGCCCCAGCATTTT.

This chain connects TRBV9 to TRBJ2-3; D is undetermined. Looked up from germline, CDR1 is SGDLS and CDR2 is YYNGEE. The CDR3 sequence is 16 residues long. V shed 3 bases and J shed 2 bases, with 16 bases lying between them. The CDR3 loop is CASSGAVGLFTDTQYF. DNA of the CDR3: TGTGCCAGCAGCGGGGCGGTAGGTCTCTTCACAGATACGCAGTATTTT.

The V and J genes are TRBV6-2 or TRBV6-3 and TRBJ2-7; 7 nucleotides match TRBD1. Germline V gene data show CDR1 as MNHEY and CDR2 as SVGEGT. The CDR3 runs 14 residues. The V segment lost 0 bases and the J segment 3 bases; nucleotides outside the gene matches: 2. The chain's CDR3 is CASSYSGQDYEQYF. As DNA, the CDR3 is TGTGCCAGCAGTTACTCTGGACAGGACTACGAGCAGTACTTC.

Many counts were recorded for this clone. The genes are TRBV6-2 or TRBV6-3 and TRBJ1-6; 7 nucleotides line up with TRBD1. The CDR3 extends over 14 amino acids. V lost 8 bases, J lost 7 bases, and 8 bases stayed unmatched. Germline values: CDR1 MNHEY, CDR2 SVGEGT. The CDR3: CASRAGTVNSPLHF. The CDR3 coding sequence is TGTGCCAGCCGCGCCGGGACAGTGAATTCACCCCTCCACTTT.

DNA for the CDR3: TGTGCCAGCAGTTACAGTCAGCCGCTAGCTTACGAGCAGTACTTC. Residues: CASSYSQPLAYEQYF. The gene calls are TRBV6-5 and TRBJ2-7, with D possibly being TRBD2 (5 bases). V was trimmed by 2 bases and J by 4 bases, leaving 15 bases between them. This CDR3 is built from 15 residues. Germline V lookup: CDR1 MNHEY, CDR2 SVGAGI.

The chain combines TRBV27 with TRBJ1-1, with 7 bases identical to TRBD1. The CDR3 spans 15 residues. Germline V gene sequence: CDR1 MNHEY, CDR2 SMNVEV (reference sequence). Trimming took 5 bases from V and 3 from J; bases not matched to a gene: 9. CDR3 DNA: TGTGCCAGCAGTGCTCGACAGGGTCGGGACACTGAAGCTTTCTTT. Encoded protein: CASSARQGRDTEAFF.

Here the CDR3 DNA reads TGTGCCAGCAGCTTAGGAATTGCGAACACCGGGGAGCTGTTTTTT. Its protein product is CASSLGIANTGELFF. This chain uses TRBV7-9 with TRBJ2-2; D unresolved. The germline V gene encodes CDR1 SEHNR and CDR2 FQNEAQ (reference sequence). The CDR3 runs to 15 residues. V was cut by 1 base and J by 0 bases, with 6 bases left in between.

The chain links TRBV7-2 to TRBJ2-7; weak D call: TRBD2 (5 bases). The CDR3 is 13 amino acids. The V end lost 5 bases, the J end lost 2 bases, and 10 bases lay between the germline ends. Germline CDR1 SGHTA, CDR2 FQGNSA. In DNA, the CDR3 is TGTGCCAGCAGCCCCGGTAGCGCCTACGAGCAGTACTTC. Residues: CASSPGSAYEQYF.

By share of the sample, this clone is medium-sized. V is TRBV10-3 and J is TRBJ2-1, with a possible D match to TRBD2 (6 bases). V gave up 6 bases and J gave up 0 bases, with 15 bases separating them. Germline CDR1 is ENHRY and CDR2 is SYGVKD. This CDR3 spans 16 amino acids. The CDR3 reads CAIRGEDGSSYNEQFF. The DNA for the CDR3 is TGTGCCATCAGAGGGGAGGACGGGAGCTCCTACAATGAGCAGTTCTTC.

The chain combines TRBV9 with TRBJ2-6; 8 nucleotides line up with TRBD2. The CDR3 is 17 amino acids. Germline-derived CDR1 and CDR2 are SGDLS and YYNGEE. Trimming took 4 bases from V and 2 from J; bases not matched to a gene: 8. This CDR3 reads CASSSQAGGAGANVLTF. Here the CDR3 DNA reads TGTGCCAGCAGCTCTCAAGCCGGGGGGGCTGGGGCCAACGTCCTGACTTTC.

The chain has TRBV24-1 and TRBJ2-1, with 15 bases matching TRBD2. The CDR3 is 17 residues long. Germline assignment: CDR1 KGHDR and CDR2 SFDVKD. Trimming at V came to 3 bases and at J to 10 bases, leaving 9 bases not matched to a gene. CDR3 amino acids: CATSDTPGLAGGWEQFF. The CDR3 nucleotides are TGTGCCACCAGTGATACTCCGGGACTAGCGGGAGGATGGGAGCAGTTCTTC.

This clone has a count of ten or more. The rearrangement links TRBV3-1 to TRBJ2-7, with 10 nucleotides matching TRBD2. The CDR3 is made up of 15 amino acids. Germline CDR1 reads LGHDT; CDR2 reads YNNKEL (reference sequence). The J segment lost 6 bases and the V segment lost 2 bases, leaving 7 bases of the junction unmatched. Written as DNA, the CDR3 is TGTGCCAGCAGCCAATCTAGCGGGAGCGGCTCCGAGCAGTACTTC. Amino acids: CASSQSSGSGSEQYF.

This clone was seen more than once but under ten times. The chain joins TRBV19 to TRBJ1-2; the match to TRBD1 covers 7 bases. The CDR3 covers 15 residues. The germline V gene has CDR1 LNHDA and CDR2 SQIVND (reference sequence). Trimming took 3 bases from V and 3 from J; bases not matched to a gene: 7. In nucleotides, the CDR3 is TGTGCCAGTAGTATCCCTGAAGACAGGGACTATGGCTACACCTTC. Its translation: CASSIPEDRDYGYTF.

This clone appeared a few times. The CDR3 here is CASSRGGSYEQYF. The DNA of the CDR3 is TGTGCCAGCTCCAGGGGAGGGTCCTACGAGCAGTACTTC. The chain joins TRBV28 to TRBJ2-7, with a weak D call TRBD2 (7 bases). From germline, CDR1 is MDHEN and CDR2 SYDVKM. Trimming took off 8 bases at V and 1 base at J, with 12 bases between the two ends. This CDR3 spans 13 amino acids.

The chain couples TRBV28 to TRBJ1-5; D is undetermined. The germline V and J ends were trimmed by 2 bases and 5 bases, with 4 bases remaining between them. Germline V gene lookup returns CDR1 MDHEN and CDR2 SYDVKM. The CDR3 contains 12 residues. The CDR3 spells CASSLVYQPQHF. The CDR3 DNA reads TGTGCCAGCAGTTTAGTGTATCAGCCCCAGCATTTT.

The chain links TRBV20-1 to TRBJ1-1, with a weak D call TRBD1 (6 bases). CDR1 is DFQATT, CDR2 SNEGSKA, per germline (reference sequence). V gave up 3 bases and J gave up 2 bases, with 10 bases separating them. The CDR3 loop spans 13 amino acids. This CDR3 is CSASPGGNTEAFF. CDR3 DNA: TGCAGTGCTAGCCCGGGGGGCAACACTGAAGCTTTCTTT.

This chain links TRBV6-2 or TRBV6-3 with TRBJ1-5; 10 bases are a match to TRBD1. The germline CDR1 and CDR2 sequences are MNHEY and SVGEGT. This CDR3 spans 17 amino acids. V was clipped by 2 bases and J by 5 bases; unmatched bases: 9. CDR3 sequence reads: CASSYGQDRGIDQPQHF. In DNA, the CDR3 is TGTGCCAGCAGTTACGGTCAGGACAGGGGGATTGATCAGCCCCAGCATTTT.

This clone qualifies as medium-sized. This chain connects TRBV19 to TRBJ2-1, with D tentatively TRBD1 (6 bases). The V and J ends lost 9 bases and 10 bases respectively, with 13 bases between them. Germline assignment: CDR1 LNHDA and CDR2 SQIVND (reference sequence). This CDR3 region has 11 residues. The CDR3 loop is CASTGSGEQFF. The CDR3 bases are TGTGCCAGCACAGGGTCCGGGGAGCAGTTCTTC.

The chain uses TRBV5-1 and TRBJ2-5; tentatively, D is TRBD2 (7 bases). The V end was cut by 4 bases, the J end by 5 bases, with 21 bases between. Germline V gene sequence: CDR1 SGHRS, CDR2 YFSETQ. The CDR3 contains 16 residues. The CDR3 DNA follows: TGCGCCAGCAGCATGCGGGAGATTTTGAGGGGGGAGACCCAGTACTTC. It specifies CASSMREILRGETQYF.

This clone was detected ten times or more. The CDR3 region is CASSLANLGEKLFF. The CDR3 DNA sequence: TGTGCCAGCAGCTTGGCTAATCTGGGGGAAAAACTGTTTTTT. The chain links TRBV7-2 to TRBJ1-4; D ambiguous. V was cut by 3 bases and J by 8 bases, with 13 bases left in between. The CDR3 has 14 residues. Per germline, CDR1 SGHTA and CDR2 FQGNSA.

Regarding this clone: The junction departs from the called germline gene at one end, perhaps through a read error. The CDR3 loop reads CASKGNRGRPGF. DNA of the CDR3: TGTGCCAGCAAAGGAAACAGGGGGCGCCCTGGTTTC. V is TRBV6-1 and J is TRBJ2-7, with 9 bases fitting TRBD1. CDR3 length: 12 residues. Germline V gene lookup returns CDR1 MNHNS and CDR2 SASEGT.